What follows are 30 T cell receptor beta chains derived from one specimen sequenced in a study of cytomegalovirus exposure and HLA in healthy donors (dated by TCRdb to about 2017). The library was obtained by the immunoSEQ multiplex PCR assay. A mixture of 60 forward primers for TCR Vbeta segments and 13 reverse primers for TCR Jbeta segments was used in the multiplex PCR. This is the immuneACCESS table as TCRdb keeps it, with only in-frame sequences that have V and J called. A part of the clones is gone; compared with another copy, unresolved V genes explain less than half, and the rest is unexplained. For this sample the table gives 100,000 to 150,000 clones, of which approximately 77% were detected only once. The biggest ten clones account for 0.8% to 0.95% of the sample. The specimen sequenced was PBMCs. All receptors come from an older woman in good health and CMV-seronegative.

The genes are TRBV14 and TRBJ2-7; maybe TRBD1 (5 bases). CDR3 length equals 16 residues. The V end lost 1 base, the J end lost 0 bases, and 13 bases lay between the germline ends. Germline V gene sequence: CDR1 SGHDN, CDR2 FVKESK. As DNA, the CDR3 is TGTGCCAGCAGCCAAGGTATGGGGCAATACTCCTACGAGCAGTACTTC. Translated, it gives CASSQGMGQYSYEQYF.

This chain joins TRBV7-8 and TRBJ2-5, with TRBD2 identical over 8 bases. J gave up 5 bases and V 5 bases, and 13 bases lay outside the gene matches. The CDR3 totals 16 residues. Germline CDR1 SGHVS, CDR2 FQNEAQ. CDR3: CASSDNTAGGPETQYF. DNA for the CDR3: TGTGCCAGCAGCGATAACACGGCGGGAGGACCGGAGACCCAGTACTTC.

V is TRBV5-1 and J is TRBJ2-2; TRBD2 aligns across 14 bases. V trimming: 1 base; J trimming: 1 base; junction bases outside the gene matches: 9. Germline V CDR1 and CDR2: SGHRS, YFSETQ. There are 20 residues in the CDR3. The DNA for the CDR3 is TGCGCCAGCAGCTTGCACGGACTAGCGGGAGGAGAAAGGAACACCGGGGAGCTGTTTTTT. Translation gives CASSLHGLAGGERNTGELFF.

J is TRBJ1-1 and V is TRBV30, with TRBD1 as a possible D gene (5 bases). The CDR3 loop spans 13 amino acids. In germline, CDR1 is GTSNPN, CDR2 SVGIG (reference sequence). Trimming shortened V by 3 bases and J by 4 bases, and 12 bases separated the two germline ends. CDR3 nucleotides: TGTGCCTGGAGCGAACAGGTGGGCACTGAAGCTTTCTTT. Translating it yields CAWSEQVGTEAFF.

The V call is TRBV28, the J call TRBJ1-4; D is perhaps TRBD1 (6 bases). Germline-derived CDR1 and CDR2 are MDHEN and SYDVKM. Trimming left V 10 bases short and J 0 bases short, with 18 bases between. The CDR3 is made up of 16 amino acids. Here the CDR3 DNA reads TGTGCCACCGACCTGGGCAGGGGTGCAACTAATGAAAAACTGTTTTTT. Translation gives CATDLGRGATNEKLFF.

The CDR3 sequence is CASSGDRSGTDTQYF. DNA for the CDR3: TGTGCCAGCAGTGGCGACAGGAGTGGCACAGATACGCAGTATTTT. V and J are TRBV6-5 and TRBJ2-3, with a weak D call TRBD1 (6 bases). The length of the CDR3 is 15 residues. V was shortened by 5 bases and J by 1 base, with 13 bases between the two germline ends. Germline V CDR1 and CDR2: MNHEY, SVGAGI.

The chain employs TRBV6-6 and TRBJ2-7, with 9 bases aligning to TRBD2. V trimming: 2 bases; J trimming: 0 bases; junction bases outside the gene matches: 2. Germline CDR1 MNHNY, CDR2 SVGAGI (reference sequence). The CDR3 sequence is 15 residues long. The CDR3 sequence: CASSYAGGVSYEQYF. Written as DNA, the CDR3 is TGTGCCAGCAGTTACGCGGGAGGGGTCTCCTACGAGCAGTACTTC.

The chain carries TRBV28 and TRBJ2-7, with 10 nucleotides matching TRBD1. Germline lookup yields CDR1 MDHEN and CDR2 SYDVKM. The CDR3 sequence is 15 residues long. The trim removed 5 bases at V and 4 bases at J, leaving 8 bases unmatched. The CDR3 DNA follows: TGTGCCAGCAGTCCCCCGGGACAGGGGAGATACGAGCAGTACTTC. This sequence encodes CASSPPGQGRYEQYF.

This clone was detected only a few times. V is TRBV5-5 and J is TRBJ2-2, with D hard to call. V was cut by 0 bases and J by 0 bases, with 6 bases left in between. The CDR3 covers 15 residues. From germline, CDR1 is SGHKS and CDR2 YYEKEE (reference sequence). CDR3 bases: TGTGCCAGCAGCTTGGTCACTGCGAACACCGGGGAGCTGTTTTTT. Translation: CASSLVTANTGELFF.

The CDR3 DNA reads TGTGCCTGGAGTGTTGGACAGACCTACGAGCAGTACTTC. This sequence encodes CAWSVGQTYEQYF. The rearrangement joins TRBV30 to TRBJ2-7, with a weak D call TRBD1 (6 bases). V was clipped by 0 bases and J by 2 bases, with 8 bases between them. Germline CDR1 and CDR2: GTSNPN and SVGIG (reference sequence). The CDR3 is 13 amino acids.

This chain connects TRBV5-1 to TRBJ2-2; D unclear. Between the trimmed V and J ends, which lost 7 bases and 1 base, there was a span of 14 bases. The CDR3 has 15 amino acids. Per germline, CDR1 SGHRS and CDR2 YFSETQ. The CDR3, as DNA: TGCGCCAGCGCCCGGGTAGCCGAGAACACCGGGGAGCTGTTTTTT. Its protein product is CASARVAENTGELFF.

CDR3 nucleotides: TGCGCCAGCAGCTTGGACAGGGCTAACTATGGCTACACCTTC. It encodes CASSLDRANYGYTF. This chain uses TRBV5-1 with TRBJ1-2; TRBD1 might be the D (6 bases). The CDR3 has 14 amino acids. V lost 0 bases and J lost 0, with 6 bases in between. CDR1 and CDR2 from the germline V gene are SGHRS and YFSETQ.

The chain recombines TRBV5-4 with TRBJ2-1, with D perhaps matching TRBD2 (6 bases). Trimming removed 4 bases at V and 2 bases at J, with 13 bases between. CDR1 and CDR2 from the germline V gene are SGHNT and YYREEE (reference sequence). This CDR3 is built from 15 residues. CDR3: CASSLGSLAYNEQFF. In nucleotides, the CDR3 is TGTGCCAGCAGCCTCGGGAGTTTGGCCTACAATGAGCAGTTCTTC.

This sequence joins TRBV5-4 and TRBJ1-2, with a possible D match to TRBD1 (5 bases). The CDR3 has 15 amino acids. Trimming removed 5 bases at V and 2 bases at J, with 16 bases between. CDR1 SGHNT and CDR2 YYREEE come from the germline V gene (reference sequence). DNA for the CDR3: TGTGCCAGCAGTTTTGCAGGGTGGACCAACTATGGCTACACCTTC. As protein: CASSFAGWTNYGYTF. Using reference TRBV5-4 and TRBJ1-2 for the parts outside the CDR3, the full variable domain is ETGVTQSPTHLIKTRGQQVTLRCSSQSGHNTVSWYQQALGQGPQFIFQYYREEENGRGNFPPRFSGLQFPNYSSELNVNALELDDSALYLCASSFAGWTNYGYTFGSGTRLTVV.

This chain uses TRBV6-6 with TRBJ2-7; D unclear. The V gene lost 3 bases and the J gene lost 7 bases, with 10 bases spanning the gap. CDR3 length: 12 residues. Looked up from germline, CDR1 is MNHNY and CDR2 is SVGAGI (reference sequence). CDR3 sequence: CASSYPLREQYF. The CDR3 DNA sequence: TGTGCCAGCAGTTATCCCCTCAGGGAGCAGTACTTC.

V usage is TRBV19 and J usage is TRBJ2-1, with D possibly TRBD1 on 7 matching bases. CDR3 length: 16 residues. The V and J ends lost 8 bases and 5 bases respectively, with 22 bases between them. CDR1 and CDR2 (germline): LNHDA, SQIVND (reference sequence). The CDR3 loop reads CASQGQGGSYHNEQFF. DNA for the CDR3: TGTGCCAGTCAAGGCCAGGGGGGCTCATACCACAATGAGCAGTTCTTC.

The chain couples TRBV10-3 to TRBJ2-7; D is unresolved. The CDR3 sequence is 13 residues long. Germline V lookup: CDR1 ENHRY, CDR2 SYGVKD. The V end lost 10 bases, the J end lost 5 bases, and 18 bases lay between the germline ends. The CDR3 sequence is CATNKVENHEQYF. DNA of the CDR3: TGTGCCACCAATAAGGTGGAGAATCACGAGCAGTACTTC.

The chain uses TRBV29-1 and TRBJ2-5, with 10 bases that match TRBD1. The closer fit of TRBJ2-7 to the DNA end suggests the J call may be wrong. Germline CDR1 and CDR2: SQVTM and ANQGSEA. This CDR3 comprises 15 residues. In DNA form, the CDR3 reads TGCAGCTCAAGAACCGGGACAGGGGCGAACTACGAGCAGTACTTC. The encoded protein is CSSRTGTGANYEQYF.

This chain links TRBV4-1 with TRBJ2-1; D is perhaps TRBD2 (5 bases). This CDR3 spans 20 amino acids. Between the trimmed V and J ends, which lost 5 bases and 6 bases, there was a span of 32 bases. From germline, CDR1 is MGHRA and CDR2 YSYEKL. The CDR3 region is CASSASSLAGRGPLSNEQFF. DNA for the CDR3: TGCGCCAGCAGCGCCTCGAGCCTGGCTGGCCGGGGTCCCCTTAGCAATGAGCAGTTCTTC.

This clone was observed a single time. The J gene is TRBJ2-2, the V gene TRBV28; D is unclear. Trimming removed 4 bases from V and 6 bases from J, with 6 bases in between. From germline, CDR1 is MDHEN and CDR2 SYDVKM. CDR3 length equals 12 residues. Here the CDR3 reads CASSSPSGELFF. The CDR3 DNA is TGTGCCAGCAGTTCCCCTTCCGGGGAGCTGTTTTTT.

The rearrangement joins TRBV6-6 to TRBJ2-2, with a possible D match to TRBD1 (6 bases). Trimming removed 6 bases from V and 2 bases from J, with 16 bases in between. Germline V CDR1 and CDR2: MNHNY, SVGAGI (reference sequence). The CDR3 spans 16 residues. This chain's CDR3 is CASSPTLGANTGELFF. The CDR3 DNA is TGTGCCAGCAGCCCAACTTTGGGGGCAAACACCGGGGAGCTGTTTTTT.

This chain connects TRBV2 to TRBJ2-2, with 7 bases lining up with TRBD1. After removal of 3 bases from V and 0 bases from J, the junction contained 7 bases not matched to a gene. This CDR3 has 17 residues. The V gene's germline CDR1 is SNHLY and CDR2 FYNNEI. The CDR3: CASSEGQIAANTGELFF. The CDR3 DNA sequence: TGTGCCAGCAGTGAGGGACAGATCGCTGCGAACACCGGGGAGCTGTTTTTT.

This clone occurred once. V gene TRBV18 combines with J gene TRBJ2-7; 9 nucleotides align to TRBD1. The V and J ends lost 1 base and 2 bases, in that order; junction bases with no gene match: 6. The CDR3 is made up of 16 amino acids. CDR1 and CDR2 (germline): KGHSH, LQKENI. The CDR3 region is CASSPQGQGKTYEQYF. The CDR3 DNA is TGTGCCAGCTCACCACAAGGACAGGGGAAGACCTACGAGCAGTACTTC.

This chain uses TRBV5-5 with TRBJ2-7; no clear D gene. Trimming removed 3 bases from V and 3 bases from J, with 10 bases in between. The CDR3 is 13 residues long. Per germline, CDR1 SGHKS and CDR2 YYEKEE (reference sequence). The DNA of the CDR3 is TGTGCCAGCAGCTCCCGACCGGGCTACGAGCAGTACTTC. This codes for CASSSRPGYEQYF.

This chain links TRBV11-2 with TRBJ2-3, with a possible D match to TRBD2 (7 bases). Looked up from germline, CDR1 is SGHAT and CDR2 is FQNNGV. The V end lost 8 bases, the J end lost 2 bases, and 23 bases lay between the germline ends. There are 17 residues in the CDR3. The CDR3, as DNA: TGTGCCAGCCGCCGTTGGGGGGGCCGAGCCTCCACAGATACGCAGTATTTT. Protein product: CASRRWGGRASTDTQYF.

Here the CDR3 DNA reads TGTGCCAGCAGCCGAGGGCGTGGCCAAACCCTAAACACAGATACGCAGTATTTT. Its translation: CASSRGRGQTLNTDTQYF. The genes are TRBV11-2 and TRBJ2-3; D is possibly TRBD2 (5 bases). The CDR3 sequence is 18 residues long. Germline V gene lookup returns CDR1 SGHAT and CDR2 FQNNGV. Trimming removed 5 bases at V and 2 bases at J, with 23 bases between. Full variable domain (missing parts from reference TRBV11-2 and TRBJ2-3): EAGVAQSPRYKIIEKRQSVAFWCNPISGHATLYWYQQILGQGPKLLIQFQNNGVVDDSQLPKDRFSAERLKGVDSTLKIQPAKLEDSAVYLCASSRGRGQTLNTDTQYFGPGTRLTVL.

The chain combines TRBV19 with TRBJ2-7, with D maybe TRBD2 (6 bases). With 2 bases removed from V and 3 bases from J, the gap between germline ends came to 14 bases. The germline V gene encodes CDR1 LNHDA and CDR2 SQIVND (reference sequence). The CDR3 consists of 15 residues. CDR3: CASSIFLAPYYEQYF. The CDR3 nucleotides read TGTGCCAGTAGTATATTTCTAGCGCCTTACTACGAGCAGTACTTC.

This chain links TRBV11-2 with TRBJ2-7; TRBD1 agrees at 7 bases. The ends lost 5 bases at V and 2 bases at J; junction bases unmatched: 6. CDR3 length: 14 residues. Looked up from germline, CDR1 is SGHAT and CDR2 is FQNNGV. The CDR3 here is CASSPLQGPYEQYF. CDR3 DNA sequence: TGTGCCAGCAGCCCTCTACAGGGGCCCTACGAGCAGTACTTC.

The chain employs TRBV2 and TRBJ2-6; D gene ambiguous. The CDR3 is made up of 15 amino acids. V lost 1 base and J lost 2, with 6 bases in between. Germline CDR1 and CDR2: SNHLY and FYNNEI. The CDR3 nucleotides read TGTGCCAGCAGTGAAGGAACGGCTGGGGCCAACGTCCTGACTTTC. This codes for CASSEGTAGANVLTF.

The gene calls are TRBV27 and TRBJ2-2; TRBD2 matches 7 bases. Germline CDR1 is MNHEY and CDR2 is SMNVEV (reference sequence). V lost 6 bases to trimming and J lost 0 bases; unmatched junction nucleotides: 28. The CDR3 runs to 23 residues. The CDR3 protein is CASSYTLKSRFQRDLANTGELFF. The CDR3 coding sequence is TGTGCCAGCAGCTATACCTTGAAAAGTAGGTTCCAGCGGGACCTTGCGAACACCGGGGAGCTGTTTTTT.